A single sample is the source of the 21 T cell receptor beta chains below, sequenced in a study of blood T cell repertoires in COVID-19. Profiling relied on immunoSEQ multiplex PCR, and the TCRdb table lists in-frame clones only, not all of them. The sample lists some 66,000 clones, approximately 90% occurring once. The sequenced material came from peripheral blood. All receptors come from a human donor with active COVID-19. The donor label of this sample is uncertain.

The rearrangement joins TRBV11-2 to TRBJ2-1; possible D gene TRBD1, 6 bases. Germline CDR1 reads SGHAT; CDR2 reads FQNNGV. V was pared by 4 bases and J by 6 bases, with 13 bases between. This CDR3 has 14 amino acids. DNA for the CDR3: TGTGCCAGCAGCTCCGGACAGATAACCAATGAGCAGTTCTTC. Protein sequence: CASSSGQITNEQFF. The entire variable domain, with the rest obtained from reference TRBV11-2 and TRBJ2-1, is as follows: EAGVAQSPRYKIIEKRQSVAFWCNPISGHATLYWYQQILGQGPKLLIQFQNNGVVDDSQLPKDRFSAERLKGVDSTLKIQPAKLEDSAVYLCASSSGQITNEQFFGPGTRLTVL.

The J gene is TRBJ2-3, the V gene TRBV11-2, with D uncertain. Trimming shortened V by 5 bases and J by 6 bases, and 6 bases separated the two germline ends. Germline V gives CDR1 SGHAT, CDR2 FQNNGV. The CDR3 spans 11 residues. The CDR3 coding sequence is TGTGCCAGCAGCGGGCAGGATACGCAGTATTTT. Translating gives CASSGQDTQYF.

The chain uses TRBV7-2 and TRBJ2-5, with unresolved D. CDR1 is SGHTA, CDR2 FQGNSA, per germline. V dropped 5 bases and J dropped 5 bases, with 6 bases sitting between them. CDR3 length equals 11 residues. The CDR3 nucleotides read TGTGCCAGCAGCCCTTTTGAGACCCAGTACTTC. Translating gives CASSPFETQYF.

The rearrangement links TRBV30 to TRBJ1-5; D is ambiguous. V was cut by 3 bases and J by 2 bases, with 14 bases left in between. The CDR3 consists of 15 residues. Germline loops: CDR1 GTSNPN, CDR2 SVGIG (reference sequence). The CDR3 sequence: CAWSPTRVGNQPQHF. CDR3 DNA: TGTGCCTGGAGCCCTACCCGGGTAGGCAATCAGCCCCAGCATTTT.

The chain couples TRBV7-2 to TRBJ2-7, with a weak D call TRBD1 (5 bases). Germline assignment: CDR1 SGHTA and CDR2 FQGNSA. V gave up 4 bases and J gave up 1 base, with 17 bases separating them. The CDR3 runs 16 residues. CDR3 DNA: TGTGCCAGCAGCTCCCAAACAGGTCCTCCTTCCTACGAGCAGTACTTC. It yields the protein CASSSQTGPPSYEQYF. Full variable domain (missing parts from reference TRBV7-2 and TRBJ2-7): GAGVSQSPSNKVTEKGKDVELRCDPISGHTALYWYRQSLGQGLEFLIYFQGNSAPDKSGLPSDRFSAERTGGSVSTLTIQRTQQEDSAVYLCASSSQTGPPSYEQYFGPGTRLTVT.

The rearrangement joins TRBV6-4 to TRBJ2-3; TRBD2 aligns across 7 bases. The CDR3 runs 15 residues. Germline V gene sequence: CDR1 MRHNA, CDR2 SNTAGT. V shed 4 bases and J 5 bases; nucleotides not matched to a gene: 9. Written as DNA, the CDR3 is TGTGCCAGCAGTGCCCCGGGACTAAGAGGAGATACGCAGTATTTT. Residues: CASSAPGLRGDTQYF.

This clone has a single count. This sequence joins TRBV6-5 and TRBJ1-5, with D maybe TRBD1 (6 bases). Germline V gene sequence: CDR1 MNHEY, CDR2 SVGAGI. V gave up 8 bases and J gave up 0 bases, with 11 bases separating them. This CDR3 comprises 14 residues. This CDR3 is CASGNRDSNQPQHF. Written as DNA, the CDR3 is TGTGCCAGCGGAAACAGGGATAGCAATCAGCCCCAGCATTTT.

The table lists this clone with a few counts. The chain recombines TRBV30 with TRBJ2-3; 10 bases line up with TRBD2. Germline V lookup: CDR1 GTSNPN, CDR2 SVGIG (reference sequence). The length of the CDR3 is 12 residues. With V trimmed by 5 bases and J by 5 bases, 1 base remained unmatched. Here the CDR3 reads CAWERGGDTQYF. DNA of the CDR3: TGTGCCTGGGAGCGGGGGGGAGATACGCAGTATTTT.

The chain employs TRBV21-1 and TRBJ2-7; TRBD1, the table's D call, was not compared with the DNA. TRBV21-1 corresponds to a pseudogene. The CDR3 has 19 residues. CDR3 DNA: TGTGCCAGCAGCACTACAAAGACAGGTCTGACTGTACTCTCCTACGAGCAGTACTTC. Its translation is CASSTTKTGLTVLSYEQYF.

This chain joins TRBV4-2 and TRBJ1-2; D is possibly TRBD1 (5 bases). CDR1 LGHNA and CDR2 YNFKEQ come from the germline V gene. This CDR3 has 15 amino acids. The V gene lost 4 bases and the J gene lost 8 bases, with 20 bases spanning the gap. The CDR3 region is CASSRQGQGRLGYTF. DNA for the CDR3: TGTGCCAGCAGCCGCCAAGGGCAGGGAAGATTGGGCTACACCTTC.

CDR3 in amino acids: CSVETGPGYEQYF. CDR3 DNA: TGCAGCGTTGAGACAGGACCGGGGTACGAGCAGTACTTC. The rearrangement links TRBV29-1 to TRBJ2-7; perhaps TRBD1 as D (6 bases). Germline V gives CDR1 SQVTM, CDR2 ANQGSEA. V was shortened by 3 bases and J by 4 bases, with 13 bases between the two germline ends. CDR3 length: 13 amino acids.

The chain uses TRBV10-3 and TRBJ2-4, with 10 bases that match TRBD2. J was trimmed by 0 bases and V by 5 bases; bases with no gene match: 4. This CDR3 comprises 16 residues. Germline V gene lookup returns CDR1 ENHRY and CDR2 SYGVKD. CDR3 protein: CAISSGGALAKNIQYF. The CDR3, as DNA: TGTGCCATCAGTAGCGGGGGGGCCCTAGCCAAAAACATTCAGTACTTC.

The genes are TRBV6-5 and TRBJ1-5; 8 bases map to TRBD1. CDR3 length: 14 residues. Germline CDR1 reads MNHEY; CDR2 reads SVGAGI. Losses at the gene ends were 5 bases for V and 6 bases for J; bases not matched to a gene: 6. Written as DNA, the CDR3 is TGTGCCAGCAGTCCTCCAGGGGGCGGTCAGCCCCAGCATTTT. Protein: CASSPPGGGQPQHF.

J is TRBJ2-7 and V is TRBV27; 7 bases fit TRBD1. The CDR3 sequence is 15 residues long. Germline V gene data show CDR1 as MNHEY and CDR2 as SMNVEV (reference sequence). V lost 0 bases and J lost 5; bases outside the gene matches: 7. CDR3 amino acids: CASSLSKGAYDEQYF. The CDR3 nucleotides read TGTGCCAGCAGTTTATCCAAGGGGGCCTACGACGAGCAGTACTTC.

This chain uses TRBV5-6 with TRBJ2-3; weak D call: TRBD1 (6 bases). From germline, CDR1 is SGHDT and CDR2 YYEEEE. The CDR3 is 14 residues long. V lost 0 bases and J 3 bases, leaving 8 bases between the germline ends. The CDR3 DNA reads TGTGCCAGCAGCTTGGACAGGGCAACAGATACGCAGTATTTT. Translating it yields CASSLDRATDTQYF.

The chain employs TRBV21-1 and TRBJ2-7; the DNA was not compared with TRBD1, the D call given in the table. TRBV21-1 is a listed pseudogene. This CDR3 comprises 11 residues. The CDR3 coding sequence is TGTGCCAGCAGCACCACCAGAGAGCAGTACTTC. Protein sequence: CASSTTREQYF.

This clone was detected once. The chain combines TRBV19 with TRBJ2-5; tentative D call: TRBD1 (6 bases). Trimming cost V 5 bases and J 5 bases, with 21 bases left between them. The length of the CDR3 is 16 residues. Per the germline V gene, CDR1 is LNHDA and CDR2 is SQIVND (reference sequence). The CDR3 reads CASSLQRTQTGETQYF. CDR3 nucleotides: TGTGCCAGTAGTCTACAAAGGACACAGACAGGCGAGACCCAGTACTTC.

The V call is TRBV19, the J call TRBJ1-2; TRBD1 is a possible D gene (5 bases). Germline assignment: CDR1 LNHDA and CDR2 SQIVND (reference sequence). The CDR3 spans 11 residues. V lost 8 bases and J lost 5, with 9 bases in between. The DNA for the CDR3 is TGTGCCAGTTCTCGGGGGTATGGCTACACCTTC. It is translated as CASSRGYGYTF.

This clone was seen more than once but under ten times. The J gene is TRBJ2-1, the V gene TRBV11-3; 7 bases match TRBD2. CDR1 and CDR2 (germline): SGHNT, YENEEA. The CDR3 has 14 amino acids. After removal of 8 bases from V and 3 bases from J, the junction contained 7 bases not matched to a gene. The CDR3 DNA reads TGTGCCAGCTCATGGGGGGGGTTCTACAATGAGCAGTTCTTC. Translation gives CASSWGGFYNEQFF.

The J gene is TRBJ2-3, the V gene TRBV7-2, with 7 nucleotides matching TRBD2. CDR1 SGHTA and CDR2 FQGNSA come from the germline V gene. Losses at the gene ends were 1 base for V and 0 bases for J; bases not matched to a gene: 10. This CDR3 has 18 residues. DNA of the CDR3: TGTGCCAGCAGCTTAGGGACATTAGCGGGTTCTAGCACAGATACGCAGTATTTT. Protein: CASSLGTLAGSSTDTQYF.

The chain recombines TRBV7-2 with TRBJ2-2; D perhaps matches TRBD2 (7 bases). Trimming shortened V by 2 bases and J by 4 bases, and 11 bases separated the two germline ends. The CDR3 spans 15 residues. Looked up from germline, CDR1 is SGHTA and CDR2 is FQGNSA. The CDR3 DNA reads as TGTGCCAGCAGCTTACGGGGAGGGGGCACCGGGGAGCTGTTTTTT. Amino acid sequence: CASSLRGGGTGELFF.